One and the same sample provided the 18 T cell receptor beta chains below, sequenced in a study of CD8 T cell repertoires and HIV-1 epitope variants. This table comes from immunoSEQ multiplex PCR, and its TCRdb copy is limited to in-frame clones, with some not included. Here the sample spans approximately 6,700 clones, 60% to 65% being singletons. Antigens of these TCRs are unknown. The material sequenced was cultured CD8+ T cells derived from PBMCs. These receptors were collected from a male donor with HIV.

This chain connects TRBV19 to TRBJ1-5, with 7 bases fitting TRBD1. Germline lookup yields CDR1 LNHDA and CDR2 SQIVND (reference sequence). The CDR3 runs to 15 residues. Trimming took 1 base from V and 3 from J; bases not matched to a gene: 3. Here the CDR3 reads CASSIGDSSNQPQHF. The CDR3 DNA follows: TGTGCCAGTAGTATAGGGGACAGTTCCAATCAGCCCCAGCATTTT.

The sample holds a few counts of this clone. The chain joins TRBV30 to TRBJ1-6, with D tentatively TRBD1 (5 bases). The CDR3 is made up of 13 amino acids. Germline CDR1 GTSNPN, CDR2 SVGIG (reference sequence). The V and J ends lost 4 bases and 5 bases respectively, with 9 bases between them. CDR3 nucleotide sequence: TGTGCCTGGACAGGGCAGGATAATTCACCCCTCCACTTT. Translating gives CAWTGQDNSPLHF.

The chain joins TRBV4-1 to TRBJ2-3; perhaps TRBD2 as D (6 bases). CDR3 length: 15 residues. V dropped 4 bases and J dropped 0 bases, with 11 bases sitting between them. Per the germline V gene, CDR1 is MGHRA and CDR2 is YSYEKL. The CDR3 DNA reads TGCGCCAGCAGCCGATTAGCGGAGAGCACAGATACGCAGTATTTT. It codes for CASSRLAESTDTQYF.

The chain uses TRBV2 and TRBJ1-4; 8 nucleotides match TRBD1. V lost 3 bases and J lost 4; bases outside the gene matches: 10. The germline V gene has CDR1 SNHLY and CDR2 FYNNEI. This CDR3 region has 17 residues. CDR3 nucleotides: TGTGCCAGCAGTGACTGGGCAGGGGGCAGTGATAATGAAAAACTGTTTTTT. Its protein product is CASSDWAGGSDNEKLFF.

The chain recombines TRBV7-6 with TRBJ2-5, with D unresolved. Germline lookup yields CDR1 SGHVS and CDR2 FNYEAQ. The V end lost 0 bases, the J end lost 1 base, and 0 bases lay between the germline ends. This CDR3 has 12 residues. CDR3 sequence reads: CASSLAQETQYF. In DNA, the CDR3 is TGTGCCAGCAGCTTAGCCCAAGAGACCCAGTACTTC.

The V call is TRBV11-3, the J call TRBJ2-2, with TRBD1 matching over 9 bases. CDR1 SGHNT and CDR2 YENEEA come from the germline V gene. The CDR3 contains 14 residues. Trimming at V came to 3 bases and at J to 7 bases, leaving 3 bases not matched to a gene. CDR3 sequence (DNA): TGTGCCAGCAGCTTCGGGGACAGGGACGGGGAGCTGTTTTTT. It specifies CASSFGDRDGELFF.

The chain is built from TRBV7-9 and TRBJ1-4; 9 bases line up with TRBD1. The V gene's germline CDR1 is SEHNR and CDR2 FQNEAQ (reference sequence). V lost 5 bases to trimming and J lost 1 base; unmatched junction nucleotides: 8. This CDR3 is 17 amino acids long. The DNA for the CDR3 is TGTGCCAGCAGCCCCGGGACAGGGATCGTAACTAATGAAAAACTGTTTTTT. The encoded protein is CASSPGTGIVTNEKLFF.

The chain couples TRBV19 to TRBJ2-2; the D gene could be TRBD1 or TRBD2 (7 bases each). Germline lookup yields CDR1 LNHDA and CDR2 SQIVND (reference sequence). The CDR3 is 12 residues long. The V and J ends lost 11 bases and 5 bases respectively, with 12 bases between them. The CDR3 bases are TGTGCCTCAGGGGGAGGGACCGGGGAGCTGTTTTTT. Its translation: CASGGGTGELFF.

This clone came up a few times. The chain links TRBV7-9 to TRBJ2-1; 10 nucleotides agree with TRBD2. The J segment lost 1 base and the V segment lost 5 bases, leaving 2 bases of the junction unmatched. The germline gives CDR1 SEHNR, CDR2 FQNEAQ (reference sequence). The CDR3 extends over 15 amino acids. The DNA for the CDR3 is TGTGCCAGCAGCGGGACTAGCGAGTCCTACAATGAGCAGTTCTTC. It yields the protein CASSGTSESYNEQFF.

V is TRBV29-1 and J is TRBJ2-1; no reliable D call. The V end was cut by 6 bases, the J end by 6 bases, with 12 bases between. Germline loops: CDR1 SQVTM, CDR2 ANQGSEA. The CDR3 runs 12 residues. CDR3: CSVLQRANEQFF. CDR3 bases: TGCAGCGTCCTCCAAAGGGCCAATGAGCAGTTCTTC.

This chain connects TRBV15 to TRBJ1-1; 7 bases fit TRBD1. Germline V gene sequence: CDR1 LNHNV, CDR2 YYDKDF (reference sequence). This CDR3 has 14 amino acids. The V gene end was trimmed by 0 bases and the J gene end by 8 bases; junction bases not matched to a gene: 6. The CDR3 reads CATSRDNNRGEAFF. The CDR3 DNA reads TGTGCCACCAGCAGAGATAACAACAGGGGCGAAGCTTTCTTT.

In its sample, this clone ranks as hyperexpanded. The rearrangement uses TRBV4-3 and TRBJ2-7; D might be TRBD2 (6 bases). Trimming stripped 0 bases from V and 0 bases from J, with 21 bases between. The CDR3 length is 19 residues. CDR1 is LGHNA, CDR2 YSLEER, per germline. This chain's CDR3 is CASSQEPGAGALSSYEQYF. The CDR3 DNA follows: TGCGCCAGCAGCCAAGAGCCGGGAGCGGGCGCCCTGAGCTCCTACGAGCAGTACTTC.

The chain joins TRBV30 to TRBJ2-7, with 7 nucleotides matching TRBD1. There are 14 residues in the CDR3. Germline CDR1 and CDR2: GTSNPN and SVGIG (reference sequence). V was clipped by 2 bases and J by 1 base; unmatched bases: 5. The CDR3 DNA sequence: TGTGCCTGGAGTACAGGGGACCTGTCCTACGAGCAGTACTTC. Residues: CAWSTGDLSYEQYF.

The chain links TRBV6-6 to TRBJ2-1; TRBD2 agrees at 10 bases. The germline V gene has CDR1 MNHNY and CDR2 SVGAGI (reference sequence). Unmatched junction bases numbered 12, after V lost 5 bases and J lost 8 bases. The CDR3 runs to 16 residues. The CDR3 loop reads CASSPARLAGEYEQFF. The CDR3 DNA follows: TGTGCCAGCAGTCCGGCCCGTCTAGCGGGAGAGTATGAGCAGTTCTTC.

The V and J genes are TRBV6-5 and TRBJ2-3; 12 nucleotides line up with TRBD2. Germline CDR1 and CDR2: MNHEY and SVGAGI. Unmatched junction bases numbered 2, after V lost 4 bases and J lost 3 bases. CDR3 length equals 15 residues. For the CDR3, the DNA is TGTGCCAGCAGTTCGACTAGCGGGAGTACAGATACGCAGTATTTT. Translation: CASSSTSGSTDTQYF.

This clone was picked up one time. The V gene is TRBV7-8, the J gene TRBJ2-1; 9 bases are shared with TRBD1. The V and J ends lost 0 bases and 5 bases, in that order; junction bases with no gene match: 5. The CDR3 totals 16 residues. CDR1 is SGHVS and CDR2 is FQNEAQ in the germline V gene. CDR3 loop: CASSLAGDRVNNEQFF. The CDR3, as DNA: TGTGCCAGCAGCTTAGCAGGGGACAGGGTGAACAATGAGCAGTTCTTC.

The genes are TRBV6-6 and TRBJ1-5, with a possible D match to TRBD1 (6 bases). V was shortened by 2 bases and J by 3 bases, with 14 bases between the two germline ends. Germline V gene data show CDR1 as MNHNY and CDR2 as SVGAGI (reference sequence). CDR3 length: 16 residues. This chain's CDR3 is CASSYIRRTDNQPQHF. The CDR3 DNA reads as TGTGCCAGCAGTTACATTAGAAGGACAGACAATCAGCCCCAGCATTTT.

This clone has just a few counts. The chain employs TRBV9 and TRBJ1-5; D uncertain. The CDR3 is 15 amino acids. V lost 3 bases, J lost 3 bases, and 13 bases lay in between. Germline CDR1 and CDR2: SGDLS and YYNGEE. CDR3 bases: TGTGCCAGCAGCGCCCGAGGGAGTCTCAATCAGCCCCAGCATTTT. It translates to CASSARGSLNQPQHF.